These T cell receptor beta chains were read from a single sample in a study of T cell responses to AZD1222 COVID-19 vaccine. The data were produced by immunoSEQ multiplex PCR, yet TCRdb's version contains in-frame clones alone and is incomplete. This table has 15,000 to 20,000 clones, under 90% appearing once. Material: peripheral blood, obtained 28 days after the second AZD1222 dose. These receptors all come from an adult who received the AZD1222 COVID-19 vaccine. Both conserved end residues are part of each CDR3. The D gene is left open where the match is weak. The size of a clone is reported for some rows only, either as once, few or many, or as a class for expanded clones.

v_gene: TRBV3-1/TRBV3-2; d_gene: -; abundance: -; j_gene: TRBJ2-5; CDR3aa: CASSQDFSGGVKTQYF; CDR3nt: TGTGCCAGCAGCCAAGATTTCTCGGGGGGCGTGAAGACCCAGTACTTC
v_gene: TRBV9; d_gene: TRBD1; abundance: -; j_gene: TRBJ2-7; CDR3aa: CASSNRDRGREQYF; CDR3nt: TGTGCCAGCAGCAACCGGGACAGGGGACGCGAGCAGTACTTC
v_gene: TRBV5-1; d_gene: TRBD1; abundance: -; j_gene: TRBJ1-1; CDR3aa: CASGRTGRVLGPNTEAFF; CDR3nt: TGCGCCAGCGGTCGGACAGGCAGGGTGCTAGGGCCGAACACTGAAGCTTTCTTT
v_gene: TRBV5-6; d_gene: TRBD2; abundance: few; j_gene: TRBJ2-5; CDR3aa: CASSPGLAGWGTQYF; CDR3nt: TGTGCCAGCAGCCCTGGACTAGCGGGGTGGGGGACCCAGTACTTC
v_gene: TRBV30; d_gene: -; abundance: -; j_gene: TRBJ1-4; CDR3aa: CAWNLGRGWEKLFF; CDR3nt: TGTGCCTGGAATTTGGGAAGGGGATGGGAAAAACTGTTTTTT
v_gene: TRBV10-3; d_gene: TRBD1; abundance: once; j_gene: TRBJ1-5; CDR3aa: CATQGTGVVGNQPQHF; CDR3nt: TGTGCCACTCAAGGGACAGGGGTTGTGGGCAATCAGCCCCAGCATTTT
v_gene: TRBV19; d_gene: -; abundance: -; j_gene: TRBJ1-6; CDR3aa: CASSIDHTGSFSPLHF; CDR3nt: TGTGCCAGTAGTATAGATCACACAGGGTCCTTTTCACCCCTCCACTTT
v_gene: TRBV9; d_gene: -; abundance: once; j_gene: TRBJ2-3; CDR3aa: CASSVGSTDTQYF; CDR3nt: TGTGCCAGCAGCGTAGGTAGCACAGATACGCAGTATTTT
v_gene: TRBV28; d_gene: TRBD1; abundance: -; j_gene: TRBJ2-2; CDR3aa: CASSSWTGEAGELFF; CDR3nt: TGTGCCAGCAGTTCGTGGACAGGGGAAGCCGGGGAGCTGTTTTTT
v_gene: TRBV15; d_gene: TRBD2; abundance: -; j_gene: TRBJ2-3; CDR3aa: CATSRDLAGPSTDTQYF; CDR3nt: TGTGCCACCAGCAGAGATCTAGCGGGGCCCTCCACAGATACGCAGTATTTT
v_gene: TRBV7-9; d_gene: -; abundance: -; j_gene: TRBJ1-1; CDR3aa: CASSLGFSGADTEAFF; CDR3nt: TGTGCCAGCAGCTTAGGTTTTTCGGGGGCGGACACTGAAGCTTTCTTT
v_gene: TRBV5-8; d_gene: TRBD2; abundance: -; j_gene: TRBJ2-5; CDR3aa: CASSEGQRGLETQYF; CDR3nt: TGTGCCAGCAGCGAAGGACAGCGGGGGTTAGAGACCCAGTACTTC
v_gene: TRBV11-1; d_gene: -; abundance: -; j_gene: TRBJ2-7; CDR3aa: CASSSLYEQYF; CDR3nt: TGTGCCAGCAGCTCTCTATACGAGCAGTACTTC
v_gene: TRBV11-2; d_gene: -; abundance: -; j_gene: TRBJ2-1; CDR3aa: CASSLLQGSYNEQFF; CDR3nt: TGTGCCAGCAGCTTGCTACAGGGCTCCTACAATGAGCAGTTCTTC
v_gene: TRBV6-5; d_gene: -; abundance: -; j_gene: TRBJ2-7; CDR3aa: CASSPGLNYEQYF; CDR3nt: TGTGCCAGCAGTCCAGGACTGAACTACGAGCAGTACTTC
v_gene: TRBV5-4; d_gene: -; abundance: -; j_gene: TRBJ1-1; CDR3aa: CASPKRHMNTEAFF; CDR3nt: TGTGCCAGCCCAAAGAGGCACATGAACACTGAAGCTTTCTTT
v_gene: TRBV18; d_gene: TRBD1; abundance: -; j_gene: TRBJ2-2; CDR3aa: CASSPGQAFANTGELFF; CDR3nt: TGTGCCAGCTCACCCGGACAGGCCTTCGCGAACACCGGGGAGCTGTTTTTT
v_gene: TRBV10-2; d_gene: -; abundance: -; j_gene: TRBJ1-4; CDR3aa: CASSPTPERGEKLFF; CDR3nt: TGCGCCAGCAGCCCGACTCCGGAAAGGGGTGAAAAACTGTTTTTT
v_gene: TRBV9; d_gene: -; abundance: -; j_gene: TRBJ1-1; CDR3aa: CASKRLQGGNTEAFF; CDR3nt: TGTGCCAGCAAACGGTTACAGGGTGGGAACACTGAAGCTTTCTTT
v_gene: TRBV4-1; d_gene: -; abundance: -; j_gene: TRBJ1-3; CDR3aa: CASSQGGLRNTIYF; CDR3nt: TGCGCCAGCAGCCAAGGAGGGCTCCGAAACACCATATATTTT
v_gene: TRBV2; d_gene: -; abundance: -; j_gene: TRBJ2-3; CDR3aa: CASTSRDTQYF; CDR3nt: TGTGCCAGCACCAGTAGAGATACGCAGTATTTT
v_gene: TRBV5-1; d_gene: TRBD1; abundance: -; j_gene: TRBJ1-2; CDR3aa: CASSLAGMSDRGYGGYTF; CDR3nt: TGCGCCAGCAGCTTGGCCGGAATGTCGGACAGGGGGTATGGAGGCTACACCTTC
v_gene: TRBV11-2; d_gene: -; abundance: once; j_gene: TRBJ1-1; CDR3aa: CASSLAGLNTEAFF; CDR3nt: TGTGCCAGCAGCTTAGCGGGGTTGAACACTGAAGCTTTCTTT
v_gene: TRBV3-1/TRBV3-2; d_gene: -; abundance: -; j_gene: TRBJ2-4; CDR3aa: CASSQWDIAKNIQYF; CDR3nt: TGTGCCAGCAGCCAATGGGACATAGCCAAAAACATTCAGTACTTC
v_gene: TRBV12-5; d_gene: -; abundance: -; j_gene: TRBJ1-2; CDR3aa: CASGFGQGASSTF; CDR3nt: -
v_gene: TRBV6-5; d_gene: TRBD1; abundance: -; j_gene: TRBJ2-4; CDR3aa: CASSSPRTGAKNIQYF; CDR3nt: TGTGCCAGCAGTTCCCCCCGGACAGGGGCCAAAAACATTCAGTACTTC
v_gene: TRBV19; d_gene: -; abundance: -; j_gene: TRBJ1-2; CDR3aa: CASRSPKTESGYTF; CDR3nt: TGTGCCAGTAGGTCCCCTAAGACGGAATCGGGCTACACCTTC
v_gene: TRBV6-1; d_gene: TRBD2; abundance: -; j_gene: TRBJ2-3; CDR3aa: CASSDLVGLPSGGPRKYF; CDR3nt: TGTGCCAGCAGTGATCTCGTGGGGTTGCCTAGCGGGGGACCCAGGAAGTATTTT
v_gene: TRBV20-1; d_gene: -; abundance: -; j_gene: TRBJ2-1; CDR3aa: CRVGEQFF; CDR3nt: TGCAGGGTCGGGGAGCAGTTCTTC
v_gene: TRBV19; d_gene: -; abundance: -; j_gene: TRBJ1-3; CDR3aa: CASSGPRSRSYSGNTIYF; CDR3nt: TGTGCCAGTAGCGGGCCCAGGAGCAGGAGCTACTCTGGAAACACCATATATTTT
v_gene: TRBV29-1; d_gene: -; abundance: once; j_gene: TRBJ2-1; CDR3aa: CSVSGSYDEQFF; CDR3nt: TGCAGCGTGTCCGGGAGTTACGATGAGCAGTTCTTC
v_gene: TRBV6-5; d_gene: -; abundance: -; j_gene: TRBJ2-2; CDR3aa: CATGGQNTGELFF; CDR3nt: TGTGCCACCGGGGGACAAAACACCGGGGAGCTGTTTTTT
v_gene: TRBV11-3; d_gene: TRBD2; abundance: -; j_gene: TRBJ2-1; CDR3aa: CASSARSGGNREQFF; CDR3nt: TGTGCCAGCAGCGCTCGGAGCGGGGGGAATAGGGAGCAGTTCTTC
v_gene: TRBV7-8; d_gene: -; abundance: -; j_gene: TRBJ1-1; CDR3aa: CASSSGRVIGNTEAFF; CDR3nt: TGTGCCAGCAGCTCTGGCAGGGTAATAGGGAACACTGAAGCTTTCTTT
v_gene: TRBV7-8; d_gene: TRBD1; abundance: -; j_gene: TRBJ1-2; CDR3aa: CASTQTGATYGYTF; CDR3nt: TGTGCCAGCACCCAGACAGGGGCTACCTATGGCTACACCTTC
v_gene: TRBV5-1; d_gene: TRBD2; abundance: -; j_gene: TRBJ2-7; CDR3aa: CASSLGLAGLYEQYF; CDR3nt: TGCGCCAGCAGCCTGGGACTAGCGGGACTCTACGAGCAGTACTTC
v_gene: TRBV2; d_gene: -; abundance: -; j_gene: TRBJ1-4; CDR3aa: CASSYTDLGANEKLFF; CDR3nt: TGTGCCAGCAGTTATACAGATCTGGGTGCTAATGAAAAACTGTTTTTT
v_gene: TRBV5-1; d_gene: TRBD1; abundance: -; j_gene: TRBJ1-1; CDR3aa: CASSLRQGAGTEAFF; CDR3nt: TGCGCCAGCAGTCTGCGACAGGGGGCGGGGACTGAAGCTTTCTTT
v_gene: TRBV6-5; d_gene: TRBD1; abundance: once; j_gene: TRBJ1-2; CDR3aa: CASRPGQALGGYTF; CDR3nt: TGTGCCAGCAGACCGGGACAGGCCCTCGGCGGCTACACCTTC
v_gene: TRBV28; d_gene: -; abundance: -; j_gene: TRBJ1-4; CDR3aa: CASRVNEKLFF; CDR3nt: TGTGCCAGCAGGGTTAATGAAAAACTGTTTTTT
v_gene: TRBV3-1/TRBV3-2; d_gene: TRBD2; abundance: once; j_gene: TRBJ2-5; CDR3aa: CASSHRLAGLQETQYF; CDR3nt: TGTGCCAGCAGCCATAGACTAGCGGGATTGCAAGAGACCCAGTACTTC
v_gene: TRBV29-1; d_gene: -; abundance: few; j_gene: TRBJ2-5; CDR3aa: CSVEEGGEETQYF; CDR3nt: TGCAGCGTTGAAGAAGGGGGGGAAGAGACCCAGTACTTC
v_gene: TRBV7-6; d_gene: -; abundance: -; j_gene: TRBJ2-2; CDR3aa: CASSKIRGRNTGELFF; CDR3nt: TGTGCCAGCAGCAAAATCCGGGGCCGAAACACCGGGGAGCTGTTTTTT
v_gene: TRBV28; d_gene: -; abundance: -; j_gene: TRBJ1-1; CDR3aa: CASSLGMNTEAFF; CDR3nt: TGTGCCAGCAGTTTGGGGATGAACACTGAAGCTTTCTTT
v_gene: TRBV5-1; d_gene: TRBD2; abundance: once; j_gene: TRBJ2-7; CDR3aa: CASSIVAGGYSYEQYF; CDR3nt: TGCGCCAGCAGCATAGTAGCGGGAGGGTACTCCTACGAGCAGTACTTC
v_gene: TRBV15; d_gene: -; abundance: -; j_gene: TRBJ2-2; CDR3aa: CATSRVGNTGELFF; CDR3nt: TGTGCCACCAGCAGAGTCGGGAACACCGGGGAGCTGTTTTTT
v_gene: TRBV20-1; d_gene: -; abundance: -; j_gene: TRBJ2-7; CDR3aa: CSARPDYEQYF; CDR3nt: TGCAGTGCTAGACCGGACTACGAGCAGTACTTC
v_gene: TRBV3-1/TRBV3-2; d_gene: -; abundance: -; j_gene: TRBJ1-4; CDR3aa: CASSSQDGRGFNEKLFF; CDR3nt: TGTGCCAGCAGCAGTCAAGATGGGCGCGGATTTAATGAAAAACTGTTTTTT
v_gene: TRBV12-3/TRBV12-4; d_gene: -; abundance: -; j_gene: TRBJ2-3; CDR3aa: CASSSPATQYF; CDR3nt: TGTGCCAGCAGTTCTCCGGCTACGCAGTATTTT
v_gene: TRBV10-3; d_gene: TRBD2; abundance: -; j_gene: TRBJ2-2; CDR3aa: CAISEFGLATNTGELFF; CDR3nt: TGTGCCATCAGTGAATTCGGACTAGCAACGAACACCGGGGAGCTGTTTTTT
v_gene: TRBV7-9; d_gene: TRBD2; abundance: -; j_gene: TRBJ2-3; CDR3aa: CASSLGAGGTDTQYF; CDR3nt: TGTGCCAGCAGCTTAGGGGCCGGGGGGACAGATACGCAGTATTTT
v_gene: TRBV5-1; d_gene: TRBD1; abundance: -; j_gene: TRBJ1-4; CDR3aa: CASSTTGTDEKLFF; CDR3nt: TGCGCCAGCAGCACAACCGGGACAGATGAAAAACTGTTTTTT
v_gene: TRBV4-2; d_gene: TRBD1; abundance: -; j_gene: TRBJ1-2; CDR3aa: CASSRSRQGLYGYTF; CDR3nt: TGTGCCAGCAGCCGATCCAGACAGGGCCTCTATGGCTACACCTTC
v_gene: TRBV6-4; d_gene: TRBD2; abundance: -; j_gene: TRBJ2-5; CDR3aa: CASSDVSGGLETQYF; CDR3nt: TGTGCCAGCAGTGACGTTTCGGGGGGATTAGAGACCCAGTACTTC
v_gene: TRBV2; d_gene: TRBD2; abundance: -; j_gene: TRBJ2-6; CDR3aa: CASSIAGVGANVLTF; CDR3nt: TGTGCCAGCAGCATTGCGGGGGTCGGGGCCAACGTCCTGACTTTC
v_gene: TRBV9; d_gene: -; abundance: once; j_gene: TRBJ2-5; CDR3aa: CASSPRGRSGTQYF; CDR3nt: TGTGCCAGCAGCCCCCGGGGACGGTCGGGGACCCAGTACTTC
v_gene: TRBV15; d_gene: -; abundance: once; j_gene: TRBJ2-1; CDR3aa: CATSRDISDVSSYNEQFF; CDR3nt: TGTGCCACCAGCAGAGATATATCGGACGTAAGCTCCTACAATGAGCAGTTCTTC